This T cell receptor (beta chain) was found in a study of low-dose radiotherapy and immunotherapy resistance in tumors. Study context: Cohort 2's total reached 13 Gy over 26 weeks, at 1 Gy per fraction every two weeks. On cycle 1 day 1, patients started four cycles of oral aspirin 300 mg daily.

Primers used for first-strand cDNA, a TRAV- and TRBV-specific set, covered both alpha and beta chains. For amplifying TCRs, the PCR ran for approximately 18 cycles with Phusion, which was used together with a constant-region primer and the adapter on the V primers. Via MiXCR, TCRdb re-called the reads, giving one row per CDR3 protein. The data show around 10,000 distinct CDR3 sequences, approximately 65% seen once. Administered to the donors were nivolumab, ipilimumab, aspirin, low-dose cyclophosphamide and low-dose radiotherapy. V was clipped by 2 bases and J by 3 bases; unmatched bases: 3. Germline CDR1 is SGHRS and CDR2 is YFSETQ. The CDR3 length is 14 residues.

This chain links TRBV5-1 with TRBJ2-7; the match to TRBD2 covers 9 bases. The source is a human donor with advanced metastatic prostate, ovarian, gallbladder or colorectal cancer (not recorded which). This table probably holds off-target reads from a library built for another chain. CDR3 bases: TGCGCCAGCAGCTTCGGCGGGAGGGTCTACGAGCAGTACTTC. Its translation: CASSFGGRVYEQYF.